The following is a TCR beta chain sequence with its context. What it binds is not known. This sample was taken from a study of post-analysis software for immune sequencing data. Study outcomes and limitations: Relative to controls, patients had a handful of TRBV segments at higher frequency, with TRBV5-6, TRBV5-1 and TRBV20-1 among these.

Researchers reported that TCR beta cDNA libraries carried unique molecular identifiers. Yield was roughly 0.5 million cDNA molecules from around 1 to 9.1 million T cells. TCRdb independently ran MiXCR on the PCR reads; one entry per CDR3 protein. The sample yields some 190,000 distinct CDR3 sequences, approximately 29% seen once. The length of the CDR3 is 14 residues. The ends were cut back, 2 bases at V and 8 bases at J, with 10 bases in the middle. The V gene's germline CDR1 is SGHTA and CDR2 FQGTGA. J is TRBJ1-6 and V is TRBV7-3; D call uncertain. Source material: blood. This clonotype was obtained from a girl between 2 and 17 years old with multiple sclerosis. CDR3 nucleotides: TGTGCCAGCAGCTTAGCGGCAGAATATTCACCCCTCCACTTT. It encodes CASSLAAEYSPLHF. The full variable domain, its missing parts supplied by reference TRBV7-3 and TRBJ1-6, is GAGVSQTPSNKVTEKGKYVELRCDPISGHTALYWYRQSLGQGPEFLIYFQGTGAADDSGLPNDRFFAVRPEGSVSTLKIQRTERGDSAVYLCASSLAAEYSPLHFGNGTRLTVT.